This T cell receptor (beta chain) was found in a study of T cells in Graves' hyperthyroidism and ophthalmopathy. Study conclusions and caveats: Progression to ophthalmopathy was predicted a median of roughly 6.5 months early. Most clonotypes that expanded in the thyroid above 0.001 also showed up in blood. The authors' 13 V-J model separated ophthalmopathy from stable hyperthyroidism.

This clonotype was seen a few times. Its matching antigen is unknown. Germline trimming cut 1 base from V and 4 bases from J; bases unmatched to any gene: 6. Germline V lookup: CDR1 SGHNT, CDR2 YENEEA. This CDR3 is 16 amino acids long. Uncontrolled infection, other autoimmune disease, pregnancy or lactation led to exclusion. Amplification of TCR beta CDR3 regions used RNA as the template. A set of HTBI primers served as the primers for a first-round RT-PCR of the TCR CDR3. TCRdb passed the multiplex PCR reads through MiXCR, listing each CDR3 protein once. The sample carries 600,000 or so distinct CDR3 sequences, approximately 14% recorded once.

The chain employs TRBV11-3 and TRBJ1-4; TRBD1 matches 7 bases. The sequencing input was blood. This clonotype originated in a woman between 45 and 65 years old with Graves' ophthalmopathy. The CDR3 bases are TGTGCCAGCAGCTTAGGGAGGGGGCGGAATAATGAAAAACTGTTTTTT. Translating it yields CASSLGRGRNNEKLFF.